Listed below are T cell receptor beta chains from one sample, sequenced in a study of T cells in Graves' hyperthyroidism and ophthalmopathy. MiXCR was run by TCRdb on the multiplex PCR reads, yielding one entry per CDR3 protein. The data contain hundreds of thousands of distinct CDR3 sequences, roughly 50% of them seen just once; the ten biggest clones take up roughly 8.2%. The sequenced sample consisted of peripheral blood or thyroid tissue (not recorded which). The receptors shown here come from a woman aged 18-29 years with Graves' hyperthyroidism. The CDR3 runs from the conserved cysteine through the conserved F or W. A D gene is named only where the DNA matches it firmly. Clone size is not always given. Where it is, it says once, few, many or a class for expanded clones.

j_call: TRBJ1-2; d_call: -; clone_size: -; v_call: TRBV29-1; cdr3_nt: TGCAGCGTTGAAGACCAGGGTCGGTATGGCTACACCTTC; cdr3_aa: CSVEDQGRYGYTF
j_call: TRBJ2-2; d_call: -; clone_size: -; v_call: TRBV19; cdr3_nt: TGTGCCACCCTGCGACGGAAGAACACCGGGGAGCTGTTTTTT; cdr3_aa: CATLRRKNTGELFF
j_call: TRBJ2-5; d_call: -; clone_size: -; v_call: TRBV9; cdr3_nt: TGTGCCAGCAGCAGCACCTTGGGCCAGGAGACCCAGTACTTC; cdr3_aa: CASSSTLGQETQYF
j_call: TRBJ1-5; d_call: TRBD1; clone_size: -; v_call: TRBV7-4; cdr3_nt: TGTGCCAGCAGCTTTGGTACAGGGGGCGAGGGCAATCAGCCCCAGCATTTT; cdr3_aa: CASSFGTGGEGNQPQHF
j_call: TRBJ1-1; d_call: -; clone_size: -; v_call: TRBV25-1; cdr3_nt: TGTGCCAGCAGCTTACCGAACGACCCAGGGGCGGGCACTGAAGCTTTCTTT; cdr3_aa: CASSLPNDPGAGTEAFF
j_call: TRBJ2-5; d_call: -; clone_size: -; v_call: TRBV7-9; cdr3_nt: TGTGCCAGCAGCCAAGAGCCCTGGGCCCAAGAGACCCAGTACTTC; cdr3_aa: CASSQEPWAQETQYF
j_call: TRBJ1-1; d_call: TRBD1; clone_size: -; v_call: TRBV20-1; cdr3_nt: TGCAGTGCTCAGACCGGGACAGGGAACACTGAAGCTTTCTTT; cdr3_aa: CSAQTGTGNTEAFF
j_call: TRBJ2-5; d_call: -; clone_size: -; v_call: TRBV11-2; cdr3_nt: TGTGCCAGCAGCACCCGACAGAAGGGCCTAGAGACCCAGTACTTC; cdr3_aa: CASSTRQKGLETQYF
j_call: TRBJ1-2; d_call: TRBD1; clone_size: few; v_call: TRBV12-3/TRBV12-4; cdr3_nt: TGTGCCAGCAGTCCGGACAGGATTGTCTATGGCTACACCTTC; cdr3_aa: CASSPDRIVYGYTF
j_call: TRBJ2-5; d_call: -; clone_size: -; v_call: TRBV5-5; cdr3_nt: TGTGCCAGCAGCTTGATCTCGGGGGAGACCCAGTACTTC; cdr3_aa: CASSLISGETQYF
j_call: TRBJ2-7; d_call: TRBD1; clone_size: many; v_call: TRBV29-1; cdr3_nt: TGCAGCGTCGCCCGTCGCCGGACAGGCCACGAGCAGTACTTC; cdr3_aa: CSVARRRTGHEQYF
j_call: TRBJ1-1; d_call: -; clone_size: -; v_call: TRBV29-1; cdr3_nt: TGCAGCGTTGAAGATCCCGGGACAAGGACTGAAGCTTTCTTT; cdr3_aa: CSVEDPGTRTEAFF